The 2 T cell receptor beta chains below were found in one sample sequenced in a study of early T cells in non-severe SARS-CoV-2 infection. From the 5' RACE reads, TCRdb called clonotypes with MiXCR, one entry per CDR3 protein. Of about 60,000 distinct CDR3 sequences detected, 8.9% appear once; the ten largest clones hold approximately 15%. Sequencing was done on a sample of whole blood. The receptors shown here come from an adult who was a healthcare worker with PCR-confirmed SARS-CoV-2 infection or an uninfected control (not recorded which).

CDR3 coding DNA: TGTGCCAGCTCACCAAAAAGGTCGGGAGGGCCTACCACAGATACGCAGTATTTT. This translates into CASSPKRSGGPTTDTQYF. The chain combines TRBV18 with TRBJ2-3, with TRBD2 identical over 8 bases. The CDR3 totals 18 residues. Germline V lookup: CDR1 KGHSH, CDR2 LQKENI. The V gene end was trimmed by 2 bases and the J gene end by 2 bases; junction bases not matched to a gene: 12.

This clonotype was recorded a few times. The genes are TRBV6-2 or TRBV6-3 and TRBJ2-7; D remains unclear. This CDR3 is built from 11 residues. The germline gives CDR1 MNHEY, CDR2 SVGEGT. Deletions cut 5 bases from V and 4 bases from J, with 6 bases between. The DNA of the CDR3 is TGTGCCAGCAGTCCCCTATACGAGCAGTACTTC. It specifies CASSPLYEQYF.